This entry features one T cell receptor beta chain sequence. Its antigen is not identified. CDR1 and CDR2 from the germline V gene are SGDLS and YYNGEE. J was trimmed by 0 bases and V by 0 bases; bases with no gene match: 3. The CDR3 consists of 16 residues. This sample stems from a study of blood T cells in healthy people across ages. Study-wide findings and caveats: Significant beta diversity loss was already apparent by age approximately 40, declining roughly linearly.

Isolated PBMCs totaled at least 6.5 million in each sample. Each sample provided at least 6 micrograms of extracted total RNA. A second PCR of 7 to 11 cycles used a sample-barcoded 5' primer and a J-beta primer mix. From each sample, at least 2.5 million paired-end reads containing CDR3 were obtained. TCRdb itself ran the 5' RACE reads through MiXCR, one entry per CDR3 protein. The table shows over 1,300,000 distinct CDR3 sequences, with 59% occurring only once. Sequencing was done on a sample of blood. This chain joins TRBV9 and TRBJ2-4; 7 bases line up with TRBD1. The receptor comes from a man between 18 and 35 years old in good health. CDR3 DNA sequence: TGTGCCAGCAGCGTAGGACAGGGCCTAGCCAAAAACATTCAGTACTTC. This encodes CASSVGQGLAKNIQYF.